The entry that follows covers one T cell receptor (beta chain) sequence. The data were taken from a study of blood T cell repertoires in COVID-19. Profiling relied on immunoSEQ multiplex PCR, and the TCRdb table lists in-frame clones only, not all of them. The data show about 280,000 clones, around 80% seen once. This receptor was identified in a man aged 35-49 years who had been exposed to COVID-19. The specimen was PBMCs or T cells enriched from blood (not recorded which).

Written as DNA, the CDR3 is TGTGCCAGCAGTGAAGATTTGGGATTGTGGAGGGGTCAGCCCCAGCATTTT. Its protein is CASSEDLGLWRGQPQHF. The chain has TRBV6-1 and TRBJ1-5; maybe TRBD1 (5 bases). Deletions cut 1 base from V and 6 bases from J, with 19 bases between. Germline V gives CDR1 MNHNS, CDR2 SASEGT. This CDR3 comprises 17 residues.